The 27 T cell receptor beta chains below were found in one sample sequenced in a study of cytomegalovirus exposure and HLA in healthy donors. The PCR used 60 Vbeta and 13 Jbeta primers. Profiling relied on immunoSEQ multiplex PCR, and the TCRdb table lists in-frame clones only, not all of them. Among some 140,000 clones listed, more than 70% were seen once. The sequencing input was PBMCs. The receptor source for this set is a male donor in good health and CMV-seropositive.

This clone was counted only a few times. The V and J genes are TRBV10-3 and TRBJ2-2; a possible D gene is TRBD2 (5 bases). From germline, CDR1 is ENHRY and CDR2 SYGVKD. The CDR3 has 14 residues. V lost 4 bases, J lost 7 bases, and 13 bases lay in between. The CDR3 region is CAISGAGKGGELFF. The CDR3 region has the DNA TGTGCCATCAGTGGGGCGGGTAAAGGCGGGGAGCTGTTTTTT.

This clone has only a few counts. J is TRBJ2-7 and V is TRBV4-2; TRBD2 is a possible D gene (6 bases). Germline values: CDR1 LGHNA, CDR2 YNFKEQ. Trimming cost V 0 bases and J 1 base, with 10 bases left between them. This CDR3 is built from 15 residues. The CDR3 here is CASSQEGEVSYEQYF. The CDR3 nucleotides are TGTGCCAGCAGCCAAGAAGGGGAGGTGTCCTACGAGCAGTACTTC.

The chain is built from TRBV4-1 and TRBJ2-3, with 10 bases that match TRBD2. Germline V gene lookup returns CDR1 MGHRA and CDR2 YSYEKL. The junction had 6 bases not matched to a gene; V was cut back by 1 base and J by 2 bases. This CDR3 is 17 amino acids long. Here the CDR3 DNA reads TGCGCCAGCAGCCAAGCTTCGGGACTAGCGATCACAGATACGCAGTATTTT. It encodes CASSQASGLAITDTQYF.

In this sample, this clone turned up a few times. The chain carries TRBV29-1 and TRBJ2-5; 8 bases line up with TRBD1. Per germline, CDR1 SQVTM and CDR2 ANQGSEA. This CDR3 is built from 15 residues. The V gene end was trimmed by 6 bases and the J gene end by 5 bases; junction bases not matched to a gene: 14. The CDR3 DNA sequence: TGCAGCGTCTCGAGGGGTGGACAGGGTGGGGAGACCCAGTACTTC. Amino acids: CSVSRGGQGGETQYF.

The chain carries TRBV18 and TRBJ2-1; 10 bases map to TRBD1. CDR3 length: 15 amino acids. Germline V gene sequence: CDR1 KGHSH, CDR2 LQKENI. V was pared by 2 bases and J by 9 bases, with 7 bases of the junction left unmatched. The CDR3 region is CASSPLDRGSFEQFF. CDR3 nucleotide sequence: TGTGCCAGCTCACCATTGGACAGGGGGAGCTTTGAGCAGTTCTTC.

The rearrangement joins TRBV9 to TRBJ2-2, with 15 bases aligning to TRBD2. The germline CDR1 and CDR2 sequences are SGDLS and YYNGEE. With 2 bases clipped from V and 4 bases from J, the junction kept 3 bases outside the gene matches. There are 17 residues in the CDR3. CDR3 sequence (DNA): TGTGCCAGCAGCGTTGGGACTAGCGGGGGGTTCACCGGGGAGCTGTTTTTT. This sequence encodes CASSVGTSGGFTGELFF.

The rearrangement uses TRBV7-2 and TRBJ2-2; D perhaps matches TRBD2 (5 bases). V gave up 4 bases and J gave up 7 bases, with 10 bases separating them. The length of the CDR3 is 13 residues. CDR1 is SGHTA and CDR2 is FQGNSA in the germline V gene. Here the CDR3 reads CASSSTRSGELFF. The DNA of the CDR3 is TGTGCCAGCAGCTCTACTAGGAGCGGGGAGCTGTTTTTT.

The rearrangement links TRBV7-2 to TRBJ2-7; 8 bases fit TRBD2. V trimming: 1 base; J trimming: 2 bases; junction bases outside the gene matches: 13. This CDR3 comprises 18 residues. CDR1 and CDR2 (germline): SGHTA, FQGNSA. As DNA, the CDR3 is TGTGCCAGCAGCTTAGTAATCCCTAGAGCGGGAGCCCCCTACGAGCAGTACTTC. Translating it yields CASSLVIPRAGAPYEQYF.

The V gene is TRBV27, the J gene TRBJ2-1, with D possibly TRBD2 on 6 matching bases. Between the trimmed V and J ends, which lost 5 bases and 7 bases, there was a span of 9 bases. Germline CDR1 and CDR2: MNHEY and SMNVEV (reference sequence). This CDR3 region has 12 residues. The CDR3 is CASSLSGNEQFF. CDR3 DNA sequence: TGTGCCAGCAGTCTAAGCGGGAATGAGCAGTTCTTC.

The CDR3 sequence is CASSVGRSKETQYF. CDR3 nucleotides: TGTGCCAGCAGCGTAGGGCGGAGCAAAGAGACCCAGTACTTC. The J gene is TRBJ2-5, the V gene TRBV9; D is undetermined. Germline V lookup: CDR1 SGDLS, CDR2 YYNGEE. V was pared by 0 bases and J by 3 bases, with 9 bases between. The CDR3 runs 14 residues. Using reference TRBV9 and TRBJ2-5 for the parts outside the CDR3, the full variable domain is DSGVTQTPKHLITATGQRVTLRCSPRSGDLSVYWYQQSLDQGLQFLIQYYNGEERAKGNILERFSAQQFPDLHSELNLSSLELGDSALYFCASSVGRSKETQYFGPGTRLLVL.

DNA for the CDR3: TGTGCCAGCAGCGCGCACAGGGTTCTGACATTCGACGATGGCTACACCTTC. Residues: CASSAHRVLTFDDGYTF. The V call is TRBV21-1, the J call TRBJ1-2; the table's D call TRBD1 went unverified against the DNA. TRBV21-1 is assigned pseudogene status. The CDR3 consists of 17 residues.

CDR3 sequence: CASSLTGYNEQFF. The DNA of the CDR3 is TGTGCCAGCAGCCTCACAGGGTACAATGAGCAGTTCTTC. The genes are TRBV9 and TRBJ2-1; D perhaps matches TRBD1 (6 bases). CDR3 size: 13 residues. Trimming pared 4 bases from V and 4 bases from J, leaving 9 bases between. Looked up from germline, CDR1 is SGDLS and CDR2 is YYNGEE.

The chain is built from TRBV2 and TRBJ2-2; unclear D gene. The germline CDR1 and CDR2 sequences are SNHLY and FYNNEI. Trimming removed 1 base from V and 0 bases from J, with 6 bases in between. The length of the CDR3 is 15 residues. The CDR3 DNA sequence: TGTGCCAGCAGTGAAGACCTAACGAACACCGGGGAGCTGTTTTTT. Protein product: CASSEDLTNTGELFF.

The V and J genes are TRBV30 and TRBJ2-3, with a weak D call TRBD2 (5 bases). V was cut by 0 bases and J by 3 bases, with 7 bases left in between. The CDR3 sequence is 13 residues long. Germline V gives CDR1 GTSNPN, CDR2 SVGIG (reference sequence). The CDR3 region is CAWSVLGTDTQYF. CDR3 sequence (DNA): TGTGCCTGGAGTGTACTAGGGACAGATACGCAGTATTTT.

About this clone: Other nucleotide sequences in the sample specify the same CDR3. The CDR3 region has the DNA TGTGCCAGCAGTCCTAGCACAGATACGCAGTATTTT. Its translation is CASSPSTDTQYF. V usage is TRBV27 and J usage is TRBJ2-3; D uncertain. Germline-derived CDR1 and CDR2 are MNHEY and SMNVEV (reference sequence). CDR3 size: 12 residues. Between the trimmed V and J ends, which lost 5 bases and 0 bases, there was a span of 3 bases.

The rearrangement joins TRBV4-1 to TRBJ2-1; possibly TRBD1 for D (6 bases). CDR3 length: 18 amino acids. The V end was cut by 1 base, the J end by 4 bases, with 20 bases between. Germline CDR1 reads MGHRA; CDR2 reads YSYEKL. The CDR3 loop is CASSQVPPRDTEYNEQFF. The CDR3 bases are TGCGCCAGCAGCCAAGTTCCCCCCCGGGACACTGAATACAATGAGCAGTTCTTC.

This chain connects TRBV19 to TRBJ2-7; TRBD1 agrees at 9 bases. This CDR3 is built from 13 residues. The junction had 4 bases not matched to a gene; V was cut back by 7 bases and J by 3 bases. The germline CDR1 and CDR2 sequences are LNHDA and SQIVND (reference sequence). The CDR3 reads CASKGTGRYEQYF. As DNA, the CDR3 is TGTGCCAGTAAAGGGACAGGGCGCTACGAGCAGTACTTC.

The chain carries TRBV11-2 and TRBJ2-5; TRBD1 agrees at 10 bases. From germline, CDR1 is SGHAT and CDR2 FQNNGV. The CDR3 contains 14 residues. V shed 6 bases and J 5 bases; nucleotides not matched to a gene: 6. CDR3 bases: TGTGCCAGCAGTTATACGACAGGGGGCGAGACCCAGTACTTC. Amino acids: CASSYTTGGETQYF.

The CDR3 is CASSLRGLNQPQHF. The CDR3, as DNA: TGTGCCAGCAGTTTACGGGGACTCAATCAGCCCCAGCATTTT. V gene TRBV27 combines with J gene TRBJ1-5, with TRBD1 as a possible D gene (5 bases). The CDR3 loop spans 14 amino acids. Per germline, CDR1 MNHEY and CDR2 SMNVEV (reference sequence). With 2 bases removed from V and 3 bases from J, the gap between germline ends came to 8 bases.

This chain connects TRBV2 to TRBJ2-1, with D perhaps TRBD2 (5 bases). Germline V gene data show CDR1 as SNHLY and CDR2 as FYNNEI. V lost 7 bases, J lost 0 bases, and 16 bases lay in between. The CDR3 is 16 amino acids. The CDR3 is CASTSLDPFSYNEQFF. The CDR3 DNA reads TGTGCCAGCACCTCACTAGATCCATTCTCCTACAATGAGCAGTTCTTC.

The chain recombines TRBV11-2 with TRBJ2-7, with a tentative D call TRBD2 (6 bases). Trimming left V 1 base short and J 2 bases short, with 9 bases between. Per germline, CDR1 SGHAT and CDR2 FQNNGV. The CDR3 consists of 14 residues. CDR3 sequence reads: CASSLGRGPYEQYF. The DNA for the CDR3 is TGTGCCAGCAGCTTAGGGCGGGGCCCCTACGAGCAGTACTTC.

The chain uses TRBV5-1 and TRBJ2-1; 9 bases fit TRBD2. The V gene's germline CDR1 is SGHRS and CDR2 YFSETQ. The CDR3 contains 19 residues. V trimming: 0 bases; J trimming: 6 bases; junction bases outside the gene matches: 16. Written as DNA, the CDR3 is TGCGCCAGCAGCTTGGGGCCCAGCGGGGGGTCGCCGGGGCCCAATGAGCAGTTCTTC. Protein product: CASSLGPSGGSPGPNEQFF.

The rearrangement links TRBV6-5 to TRBJ1-2, with D possibly TRBD1 on 5 matching bases. The CDR3 is 13 residues long. Germline CDR1 and CDR2: MNHEY and SVGAGI. Trimming took off 5 bases at V and 5 bases at J, with 12 bases between the two ends. The CDR3 DNA reads TGTGCCAGCAGTCAGCAGGGTGAATATGGCTACACCTTC. This sequence encodes CASSQQGEYGYTF.

The table lists this clone with a few counts. The V gene is TRBV2, the J gene TRBJ2-7; 9 nucleotides match TRBD2. The germline CDR1 and CDR2 sequences are SNHLY and FYNNEI. V lost 1 base, J lost 2 bases, and 3 bases stayed unmatched. This CDR3 has 15 residues. As DNA, the CDR3 is TGTGCCAGCAGTGAAGGTAGCGGGAGCACCTACGAGCAGTACTTC. This translates into CASSEGSGSTYEQYF.

CDR3 DNA sequence: TGCGCCAGCAGCCACGGGCGGACAGCTAACACTGAAGCTTTCTTT. It translates to CASSHGRTANTEAFF. The chain combines TRBV5-1 with TRBJ1-1, with a tentative D call TRBD1 (6 bases). This CDR3 contains 15 residues. The V gene lost 4 bases and the J gene lost 2 bases, with 15 bases spanning the gap. Germline assignment: CDR1 SGHRS and CDR2 YFSETQ.

The chain joins TRBV6-6 to TRBJ1-1, with 8 bases fitting TRBD1. The CDR3 has 14 amino acids. The V segment lost 5 bases and the J segment 5 bases; nucleotides outside the gene matches: 7. From germline, CDR1 is MNHNY and CDR2 SVGAGI (reference sequence). This CDR3 reads CASSNRGRWTEAFF. CDR3 DNA sequence: TGTGCCAGCAGTAACAGGGGGAGGTGGACTGAAGCTTTCTTT.

V and J are TRBV5-6 and TRBJ1-2, with D perhaps TRBD1 (6 bases). Germline assignment: CDR1 SGHDT and CDR2 YYEEEE. This CDR3 region has 14 residues. Trimming shortened V by 1 base and J by 8 bases, and 15 bases separated the two germline ends. CDR3 in amino acids: CASSLTNTGIGYTF. The CDR3 DNA reads as TGTGCCAGCAGCTTGACCAATACAGGGATCGGCTACACCTTC.